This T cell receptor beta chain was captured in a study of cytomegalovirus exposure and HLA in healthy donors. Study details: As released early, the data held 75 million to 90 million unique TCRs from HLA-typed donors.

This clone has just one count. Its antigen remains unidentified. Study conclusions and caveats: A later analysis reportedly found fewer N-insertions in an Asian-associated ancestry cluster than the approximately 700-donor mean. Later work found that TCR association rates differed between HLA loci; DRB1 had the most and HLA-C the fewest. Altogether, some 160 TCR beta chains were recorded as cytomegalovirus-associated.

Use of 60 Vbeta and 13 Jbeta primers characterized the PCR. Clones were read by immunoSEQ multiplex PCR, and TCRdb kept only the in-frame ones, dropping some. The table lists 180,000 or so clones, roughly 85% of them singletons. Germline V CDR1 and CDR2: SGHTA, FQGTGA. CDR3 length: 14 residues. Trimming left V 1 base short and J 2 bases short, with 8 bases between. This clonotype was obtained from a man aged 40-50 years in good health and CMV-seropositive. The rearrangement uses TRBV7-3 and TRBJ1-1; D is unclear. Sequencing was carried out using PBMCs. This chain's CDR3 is CASSLMPGNTEAFF. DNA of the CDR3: TGTGCCAGCAGCTTAATGCCGGGAAACACTGAAGCTTTCTTT.